This T cell receptor beta chain was profiled in a study of radiation and T cells in renal cell carcinoma. Overall study context: Nephrectomy followed 15 Gy stereotactic body radiation by 4 weeks. Study-wide results and caveats: Without pretreatment biopsies, baseline tumor clonotype presence was undetermined.

The V gene's germline CDR1 is SGHRS and CDR2 YFSETQ. The CDR3 is 15 residues long. The V end was cut by 0 bases, the J end by 1 base, with 7 bases between. As for this clone: Its antigen remains unidentified.

Time point described: baseline pretreatment blood. Treatment meaning: 15 Gy SBRT to primary tumor, nephrectomy 4 weeks later. Serial blood draws occurred at baseline and 2 and 4 weeks post-SBRT. Clear cell pathology was present in this patient's renal cell carcinoma. Measured with immunoSEQ multiplex PCR; TCRdb has only the in-frame clones, and not every one. The repertoire holds 40,000 to 50,000 clones, with approximately 83% as singletons. The chain has TRBV5-1 and TRBJ2-2; D remains unclear. This TCR was sampled from a woman aged 70-85 years with renal cell carcinoma. Here the sequenced sample was blood, taken from a patient whose treatment included radiotherapy and nephrectomy. This CDR3 is CASSLVSRNTGELFF. The CDR3 DNA reads as TGCGCCAGCAGCTTGGTCAGCAGGAACACCGGGGAGCTGTTTTTT.